These 10 T cell receptor beta chains share one sample of origin, sequenced in a study of T cell responses to AZD1222 COVID-19 vaccine. Assay used: immunoSEQ multiplex PCR; TCRdb lists only in-frame clones, some missing. The sample has around 44,000 clones; roughly 85% are singletons. The sequencing used peripheral blood, collected 28 days after the second AZD1222 dose. These receptors were obtained from an adult who received the AZD1222 COVID-19 vaccine.

The J gene is TRBJ2-4, the V gene TRBV5-4, with TRBD1 identical over 8 bases. The germline gives CDR1 SGHNT, CDR2 YYREEE (reference sequence). The CDR3 is 14 amino acids. J was trimmed by 5 bases and V by 4 bases; bases with no gene match: 5. The CDR3 is CASSRDRSQNIQYF. The CDR3 bases are TGTGCCAGCAGCCGGGACAGGAGTCAAAACATTCAGTACTTC.

This clone was counted once. The chain is built from TRBV10-3 and TRBJ1-5; D may be TRBD1 (6 bases). Germline V gene lookup returns CDR1 ENHRY and CDR2 SYGVKD. V was pared by 0 bases and J by 2 bases, with 14 bases between. This CDR3 contains 17 residues. The CDR3 sequence: CAISESRGGRGNQPQHF. CDR3 nucleotides: TGTGCCATCAGTGAGTCGCGCGGGGGCAGGGGCAATCAGCCCCAGCATTTT.

V is TRBV27 and J is TRBJ2-7, with TRBD2 matching 9 bases. The CDR3 sequence is 14 residues long. Trimming cost V 6 bases and J 5 bases; bases outside gene matches: 8. The germline gives CDR1 MNHEY, CDR2 SMNVEV (reference sequence). This CDR3 is CASSEAGGGDEQYF. CDR3 nucleotides: TGTGCCAGCAGCGAAGCGGGGGGTGGGGACGAGCAGTACTTC.

In this sample, this clone turned up once. V usage is TRBV9 and J usage is TRBJ2-1; 8 bases map to TRBD2. The CDR3 spans 15 residues. V dropped 4 bases and J dropped 4; count of bases not matched to a gene: 7. Germline CDR1 and CDR2: SGDLS and YYNGEE. The CDR3: CASSPRLAHYNEQFF. The CDR3 DNA reads TGTGCCAGCAGCCCGCGACTAGCGCATTACAATGAGCAGTTCTTC.

V and J are TRBV6-1 and TRBJ2-1; D is perhaps TRBD2 (6 bases). V lost 0 bases and J lost 6, with 21 bases in between. The germline gives CDR1 MNHNS, CDR2 SASEGT. The CDR3 spans 18 residues. CDR3 region: CASSEAPTGPTSSNEQFF. CDR3 nucleotides: TGTGCCAGCAGTGAAGCCCCTACGGGCCCCACTAGCAGCAATGAGCAGTTCTTC.

This clone came up once. The V gene is TRBV27, the J gene TRBJ1-6; 8 bases line up with TRBD1. Germline values: CDR1 MNHEY, CDR2 SMNVEV (reference sequence). The CDR3 loop spans 14 amino acids. With 1 base clipped from V and 7 bases from J, the junction kept 0 bases outside the gene matches. CDR3 bases: TGTGCCAGCAGTTTATGGACAGGGAATTCACCCCTCCACTTT. It translates to CASSLWTGNSPLHF.

V gene TRBV7-6 combines with J gene TRBJ2-7; 8 bases map to TRBD1. The germline V gene has CDR1 SGHVS and CDR2 FNYEAQ. The CDR3 spans 14 residues. Germline trimming cut 5 bases from V and 6 bases from J; bases unmatched to any gene: 9. CDR3 loop: CASSLETGVFEQYF. The CDR3 DNA sequence: TGTGCCAGCAGCCTGGAGACAGGGGTATTCGAGCAGTACTTC.

This clone appeared once. The chain employs TRBV7-2 and TRBJ2-6; no reliable D call. This CDR3 has 13 residues. Germline V gene lookup returns CDR1 SGHTA and CDR2 FQGNSA. V was clipped by 3 bases and J by 4 bases, with 4 bases between them. The CDR3 reads CASSLPGANVLTF. CDR3 DNA sequence: TGTGCCAGCAGCTTGCCGGGGGCCAACGTCCTGACTTTC.

The CDR3 protein is CASSRTPGNTIYF. The DNA for the CDR3 is TGTGCCAGCAGTCGGACTCCTGGAAACACCATATATTTT. This rearrangement joins TRBV27 to TRBJ1-3; no clear D gene. Germline V CDR1 and CDR2: MNHEY, SMNVEV (reference sequence). The ends were cut back, 5 bases at V and 2 bases at J, with 7 bases in the middle. CDR3 size: 13 residues.

This chain connects TRBV29-1 to TRBJ2-1, with 10 bases aligning to TRBD2. The CDR3 covers 15 residues. The germline gives CDR1 SQVTM, CDR2 ANQGSEA. V shed 5 bases, J shed 0 bases, and the junction held 4 bases outside the gene matches. DNA for the CDR3: TGCAGCGTTCCTAGCGGGAGTTCCTCCTACAATGAGCAGTTCTTC. It specifies CSVPSGSSSYNEQFF.